A selection of T cell receptor beta chains follows, all from one sample in a study of cytomegalovirus exposure and HLA in healthy donors. Profiling relied on immunoSEQ multiplex PCR, and the TCRdb table lists in-frame clones only, not all of them. The repertoire includes about 94,000 clones, 81% of them detected once, and approximately 10% sits in the top ten. Material: PBMCs. These receptor sequences come from a human donor in good health. The CDR3 runs from the conserved cysteine through the conserved F or W. A D gene is named only where the DNA matches it firmly. Clone size, where shown, is once, few, many, or a class for clones that have expanded.

TRBV5-6	TRBD1	.	TRBJ2-2	TGTGCCAGCAGCCCGGGACAGGGGTTGCCCGGGGAGCTGTTTTTT	CASSPGQGLPGELFF
TRBV5-1	.	.	TRBJ2-2	TGCGCCAGCAGCCGACAGTTAGACACCGGGGAGCTGTTTTTT	CASSRQLDTGELFF
TRBV2	TRBD1	.	TRBJ1-2	TGTGCCAGCAGCCGAAGGACAGGGATGAAAGGCTACACCTTC	CASSRRTGMKGYTF
TRBV20-1	TRBD2	.	TRBJ2-5	TGCAGTCCGGGAGGATCGGAGACCCAGTACTTC	CSPGGSETQYF
TRBV6-5	.	.	TRBJ1-2	TGTGCCAGCAGCGCGGGGATCCTGGGCTACACCTTC	CASSAGILGYTF
TRBV28	.	.	TRBJ2-5	TGTGCCAGCAGTCAGGGAAATGGAGAGACCCAGTACTTC	CASSQGNGETQYF
TRBV7-2	TRBD2	.	TRBJ2-3	TGTGCCAGCAGCCCGCCGGGACTAGCAATGCCAGATACGCAGTATTTT	CASSPPGLAMPDTQYF
TRBV9	.	.	TRBJ2-1	TGTGCCAGCAGCGTCGGACTGGGAAGCTCCTACAATGAGCAGTTCTTC	CASSVGLGSSYNEQFF
TRBV6-5	TRBD1	few	TRBJ1-2	TGTGCCAGCAGTAGTGGGGGACAGAACTATGGCTACACCTTC	CASSSGGQNYGYTF
TRBV11-2	.	once	TRBJ1-1	TGTGCCAGCAGCCGACCCCCGGGTCGGGGCACTGAAGCTTTCTTT	CASSRPPGRGTEAFF
TRBV7-2	.	.	TRBJ1-1	TGTGCCAGCAGCTTTGTCAGGGGCGTGAACACTGAAGCTTTCTTT	CASSFVRGVNTEAFF
TRBV10-3	.	.	TRBJ2-4	TGTGCCATCAGTGATTCCGGGACTTCCCCCCTTAACTTC	CAISDSGTSPLNF
TRBV19	.	.	TRBJ1-5	TGTGCCAGTAGTATTATACTCGGGGGGCGAAATCAGCCCCAGCATTTT	CASSIILGGRNQPQHF
TRBV7-2	TRBD2	.	TRBJ2-3	TGTGCCAGCAGCTTGGCGGCGGGGGAAGGGACAGATACGCAGTATTTT	CASSLAAGEGTDTQYF
TRBV18	.	.	TRBJ2-2	TGTGCCAGCTCACCACTCACGGGAGCTGCGAACACCGGGGAGCTGTTTTTT	CASSPLTGAANTGELFF
TRBV6-1	TRBD2	.	TRBJ2-1	TGTGCCAGCAGTGAAACCCCCCTAGCGGGTACGAACAATGAGCAGTTCTTC	CASSETPLAGTNNEQFF
TRBV13	.	.	TRBJ2-3	TGTGCCAGCAGCTTAGGCGGTCGAGTGCAGTATTTT	CASSLGGRVQYF
TRBV4-3	TRBD1	.	TRBJ1-1	TGCGCCAGCAGCCGGGGACAGGGGAACACTGAAGCTTTCTTT	CASSRGQGNTEAFF
TRBV5-5	TRBD1	few	TRBJ2-7	TGTGCCAGCAACCGGGACAGTGGTCGCGAGCAGTACTTC	CASNRDSGREQYF
TRBV7-6	.	few	TRBJ2-3	TGTGCCAGCACCCCAAAGGGGGGCACAGATACGCAGTATTTT	CASTPKGGTDTQYF
TRBV28	.	.	TRBJ1-5	TGTGCCAGCAGTTTGGGGCAGGGAAATCAGCCCCAGCATTTT	CASSLGQGNQPQHF
TRBV6-5	TRBD2	.	TRBJ2-7	TGTGCCAGCAGAGTGGGACTCGGGGGGGAGCAGTACTTC	CASRVGLGGEQYF
TRBV4-2	.	.	TRBJ1-1	TGTGCCAGCAGCCAAGCCCCGAGACTAGGAGCTTTCTTT	CASSQAPRLGAFF
TRBV4-1	TRBD1	.	TRBJ2-5	TGCGCCAGCAGCCAGGGCGGGACAGGGGATGAGACCCAGTACTTC	CASSQGGTGDETQYF
TRBV28	TRBD1	few	TRBJ2-1	TGTGCCAGCAGCCTTGGACAGGGGGCTGACAATGAGCAGTTCTTC	CASSLGQGADNEQFF
TRBV7-9	.	.	TRBJ2-3	TGTGCCAGCAGCTTTCGCCTGGGTGGGCCAAGAGGCACAGATACGCAGTATTTT	CASSFRLGGPRGTDTQYF
TRBV9	.	.	TRBJ1-3	TGTGCCAGCAGCGTAGTTCACTCTGGAAACACCATATATTTT	CASSVVHSGNTIYF
TRBV28	TRBD2	.	TRBJ2-3	TGTGCCGGGTTGACTAGCGGGGCTTCCACAGATACGCAGTATTTT	CAGLTSGASTDTQYF
TRBV5-1	.	.	TRBJ2-3	TGCGCCAGCAGTTCGGGAGTCTTGGCAGATACGCAGTATTTT	CASSSGVLADTQYF
TRBV2	TRBD2	.	TRBJ2-1	TGTGCCTTACCGGGACTAGCGGGGCACAATGAGCAGTTCTTC	CALPGLAGHNEQFF
TRBV30	.	.	TRBJ1-2	TGTGCCTGGAGAGTACAGAGTCCTGACTATGGCTACACCTTC	CAWRVQSPDYGYTF
TRBV12-5	.	.	TRBJ2-1	TGTGCTAGTGCCCTCCCCCCCACTAGCCAGAGTGAGCAGTTCTTC	CASALPPTSQSEQFF
TRBV4-1	TRBD1	.	TRBJ1-5	TGCGCCAGCAGCCAAGGGACAGGCATCAATCAGCCCCAGCATTTT	CASSQGTGINQPQHF
TRBV21-1	.	once	TRBJ1-2	TGTGCCAGCAGCAAAGGTGCGCCCCAAGCGGGTGGCTACACCTTC	CASSKGAPQAGGYTF
TRBV11-3	.	.	TRBJ2-1	TGTGCCAGCAGCCCAGACAGCCCCAATGAGCAGTTCTTC	CASSPDSPNEQFF
TRBV9	.	.	TRBJ2-2	TGTGCCAGCAGCGTAGTCCCCAGGGCTAGACGCACCGGGGAGCTGTTTTTT	CASSVVPRARRTGELFF
TRBV4-1	TRBD2	once	TRBJ2-4	TGCGCCAGCAGCCAAGATGGGACTAGGTGGGCCAAAAACATTCAGTACTTC	CASSQDGTRWAKNIQYF
TRBV19	.	.	TRBJ1-4	TGTGCCAGTAGGAGCCAACTAATGAAAAAACTGTTTTTT	CASRSQLMKKLFF
TRBV30	.	.	TRBJ2-7	TGTGCCTGGACGGGGAGCTCCTACGAGCAGTACTTC	CAWTGSSYEQYF
TRBV19	TRBD1	.	TRBJ2-7	TGTGCCAGTAGTATGGGGACAGGGGGTCCCTACGAGCAGTACTTC	CASSMGTGGPYEQYF
TRBV5-1	.	.	TRBJ1-1	TGCGCCAGCAGCCAACCCTATGGGCCTGAAGCTTTCTTT	CASSQPYGPEAFF
TRBV19	.	.	TRBJ2-4	TGTGCCAGTAGTATAGCGAGCGTCTCGGCCAAAAACATTCAGTACTTC	CASSIASVSAKNIQYF
TRBV29-1	TRBD2	.	TRBJ2-3	TGCAGCGTTCCGACAGGGCTAGCGGGGTCAGATACGCAGTATTTT	CSVPTGLAGSDTQYF
TRBV6-5	.	.	TRBJ1-1	TGTGCCAGCAAACTGGGCACGGTCACTGAAGCTTTCTTT	CASKLGTVTEAFF
TRBV2	.	.	TRBJ2-5	TGTGCCAGCAGTGTATCGGACAGAAAAGAGACCCAGTACTTC	CASSVSDRKETQYF
TRBV28	.	.	TRBJ2-3	TGTGCCAGCAGTTTATGGGTTAGCGGCACAGATACGCAGTATTTT	CASSLWVSGTDTQYF
TRBV14	.	.	TRBJ2-7	TGTGCCAGCAGTGGGCCGGCCTACGAGCAGTACTTC	CASSGPAYEQYF
TRBV7-9	TRBD2	.	TRBJ2-7	TGTGCCAGCAGCCTTACGGGGGGGAGGCCCTACGAGCAGTACTTC	CASSLTGGRPYEQYF
TRBV5-5	.	.	TRBJ1-4	TGTGCCAGCAGCGGGGCACCCCAACTCAGAACTAATGAAAAACTGTTTTTT	CASSGAPQLRTNEKLFF
TRBV28	.	.	TRBJ1-5	TGTGCCAGCATAGGGGACTCAGGGTTTTGGCCCCAGCATTTT	CASIGDSGFWPQHF
TRBV27	.	once	TRBJ1-2	TGTGCCAGCAGTTTAAGAATTGGCGGCCCCTATGGCTACACCTTC	CASSLRIGGPYGYTF
TRBV28	TRBD1	.	TRBJ1-2	TGTGCCAGCAGTCGGACAGGGGAATTCTATGGCTACACCTTC	CASSRTGEFYGYTF
TRBV28	TRBD1	once	TRBJ2-5	TGTGCCGCCACTCCAGGGACAGGGGGCGGTGAGACCCAGTACTTC	CAATPGTGGGETQYF
TRBV5-8	.	few	TRBJ2-2	TGTGCCAGCAGGTTGGGGGGGCGAACCGGGGAGCTGTTTTTT	CASRLGGRTGELFF
TRBV7-2	TRBD2	few	TRBJ2-2	TGTGCCAGCAGCTTACAGAAGCGGGAGGGCGGGGAGCTGTTTTTT	CASSLQKREGGELFF